The 20 T cell receptor beta chains presented below share a single source sample, sequenced in a study of T-cell reconstitution after alpha-beta-depleted transplantation in children. The TCRbeta library was prepared with unique molecular identifiers. TCRdb called the PCR reads again in MiXCR, with one record for every CDR3 protein. Of some 200,000 distinct CDR3 sequences in the sample, about 9.5% were seen once. The sample was PBMCs from the stem cell graft donor, taken from the stem cell graft. The receptor source for this set is a human donor who donated a stem cell graft to a child with acute lymphoblastic leukemia.

This clonotype was detected ten times or more. The chain carries TRBV13 and TRBJ1-1; tentative D call: TRBD1 (5 bases). The CDR3 length is 14 residues. Trimming removed 1 base at V and 1 base at J, with 7 bases between. Germline V gene sequence: CDR1 PRHDT, CDR2 FYEKMQ (reference sequence). CDR3 in amino acids: CASSLDGGNTEAFF. In DNA, the CDR3 is TGTGCCAGCAGCTTAGATGGGGGGAACACTGAAGCTTTCTTT.

A few counts support this clonotype. This chain uses TRBV5-1 with TRBJ1-1; D is possibly TRBD1 (5 bases). This CDR3 is built from 15 residues. V was cut by 0 bases and J by 4 bases, with 13 bases left in between. Germline CDR1 and CDR2: SGHRS and YFSETQ. The DNA for the CDR3 is TGCGCCAGCAGCTTGGAAGCGGGGGTTCGCACTGAAGCTTTCTTT. Amino acids: CASSLEAGVRTEAFF.

The table lists this clonotype with many counts. The rearrangement joins TRBV7-2 to TRBJ2-1; 11 bases fit TRBD2. CDR1 is SGHTA, CDR2 FQGNSA, per germline. The CDR3 totals 15 residues. V shed 5 bases, J shed 4 bases, and the junction held 4 bases outside the gene matches. CDR3 coding DNA: TGTGCCAGCAGCCGGACTAGCGGGTATTACAATGAGCAGTTCTTC. Its protein is CASSRTSGYYNEQFF.

The rearrangement links TRBV29-1 to TRBJ2-1; D is undetermined. Germline CDR1 SQVTM, CDR2 ANQGSEA. The CDR3 is 13 amino acids. V was clipped by 4 bases and J by 2 bases, with 9 bases between them. CDR3: CSVVPSPYNEQFF. CDR3 DNA: TGCAGCGTTGTCCCGTCCCCCTACAATGAGCAGTTCTTC.

This clonotype was seen many times. The chain carries TRBV3-1 and TRBJ2-7; D possibly corresponds to TRBD2 (5 bases). There are 14 residues in the CDR3. Trimming shortened V by 0 bases and J by 2 bases, and 8 bases separated the two germline ends. Germline loops: CDR1 LGHDT, CDR2 YNNKEL (reference sequence). DNA of the CDR3: TGTGCCAGCAGCCAAGAGGGGAGCGCCTACGAGCAGTACTTC. Its protein is CASSQEGSAYEQYF.

This clonotype has a count of ten or more. The V gene is TRBV20-1, the J gene TRBJ1-1; 7 bases are shared with TRBD1. V lost 1 base to trimming and J lost 4 bases; unmatched junction nucleotides: 6. Germline V gives CDR1 DFQATT, CDR2 SNEGSKA (reference sequence). This CDR3 has 14 amino acids. The CDR3 coding sequence is TGCAGTGCTAGAGGACAGGGATTGAGCACTGAAGCTTTCTTT. Translated, it gives CSARGQGLSTEAFF.

This clonotype showed up many times. The chain employs TRBV6-1 and TRBJ2-3, with TRBD2 identical over 14 bases. Germline V gene data show CDR1 as MNHNS and CDR2 as SASEGT. The CDR3 is 18 residues long. The V segment lost 3 bases and the J segment 4 bases; nucleotides outside the gene matches: 9. The CDR3 sequence is CASSDQRTSGGPADTQYF. The CDR3 DNA reads as TGTGCCAGCAGTGACCAACGGACTAGCGGGGGGCCCGCAGATACGCAGTATTTT.

The rearrangement links TRBV18 to TRBJ1-4; TRBD1 matches at 7 bases. V lost 3 bases, J lost 10 bases, and 8 bases stayed unmatched. This CDR3 contains 14 residues. In germline, CDR1 is KGHSH, CDR2 LQKENI. The CDR3 sequence: CASSPDRVSAKLFF. The CDR3 region has the DNA TGTGCCAGCTCACCTGACAGGGTATCGGCAAAACTGTTTTTT. The full variable domain, in which reference TRBV18 and TRBJ1-4 provide the parts outside the CDR3, is NAGVMQNPRHLVRRRGQEARLRCSPMKGHSHVYWYRQLPEEGLKFMVYLQKENIIDESGMPKERFSAEFPKEGPSILRIQQVVRGDSAAYFCASSPDRVSAKLFFGSGTQLSVL.

The sample holds many counts of this clonotype. V gene TRBV5-1 combines with J gene TRBJ2-1; TRBD2 is a possible D gene (6 bases). The CDR3 has 16 residues. The germline CDR1 and CDR2 sequences are SGHRS and YFSETQ. V was clipped by 4 bases and J by 3 bases, with 17 bases between them. CDR3 sequence: CASSAPLAKDYNEQFF. As DNA, the CDR3 is TGCGCCAGCAGCGCACCACTAGCCAAGGACTACAATGAGCAGTTCTTC.

V and J are TRBV20-1 and TRBJ2-5; 8 positions match TRBD1. This CDR3 has 14 residues. Germline CDR1 DFQATT, CDR2 SNEGSKA (reference sequence). The V segment lost 4 bases and the J segment 2 bases; nucleotides outside the gene matches: 6. In DNA form, the CDR3 reads TGCAGTGCTAAACCCGGGACAGGTCAAGAGACCCAGTACTTC. It yields the protein CSAKPGTGQETQYF.

This clonotype has ten or more counts. The chain carries TRBV19 and TRBJ1-1, with unresolved D. The CDR3 contains 13 residues. CDR1 and CDR2 from the germline V gene are LNHDA and SQIVND (reference sequence). Trimming took 5 bases from V and 3 from J, leaving 10 bases between them. CDR3 loop: CASSAQRDTEAFF. The CDR3 nucleotides are TGTGCCAGTAGTGCCCAGAGGGACACTGAAGCTTTCTTT.

This clonotype was counted between two and nine times. The chain is built from TRBV10-3 and TRBJ1-2, with no clear D. Germline V CDR1 and CDR2: ENHRY, SYGVKD. Deletions cut 0 bases from V and 4 bases from J, with 9 bases between. This CDR3 is built from 14 residues. The CDR3 DNA sequence: TGTGCCATCAGTGAGTCGATAGGTCCCTATGGCTACACCTTC. It codes for CAISESIGPYGYTF.

The chain carries TRBV19 and TRBJ2-7; 9 nucleotides line up with TRBD1. Germline V gene sequence: CDR1 LNHDA, CDR2 SQIVND (reference sequence). The CDR3 spans 13 residues. Losses at the gene ends were 7 bases for V and 6 bases for J; bases not matched to a gene: 7. CDR3 residues: CASNGQGIGEQYF. The CDR3 bases are TGTGCCAGTAACGGACAGGGGATTGGCGAGCAGTACTTC.

This clonotype was counted a single time. The genes are TRBV7-2 and TRBJ2-7; 8 nucleotides agree with TRBD1. With V trimmed by 5 bases and J by 3 bases, 6 bases remained unmatched. Germline V gene data show CDR1 as SGHTA and CDR2 as FQGNSA. The CDR3 covers 14 residues. The CDR3 region is CASSRSTGGYEQYF. In nucleotides, the CDR3 is TGTGCCAGCAGCCGGAGTACAGGGGGCTACGAGCAGTACTTC.

V gene TRBV7-8 combines with J gene TRBJ1-4; tentative D call: TRBD1 (5 bases). V was shortened by 1 base and J by 3 bases, with 12 bases between the two germline ends. Per germline, CDR1 SGHVS and CDR2 FQNEAQ. The CDR3 is made up of 16 amino acids. CDR3 region: CASSLVLGGANEKLFF. CDR3 nucleotide sequence: TGTGCCAGCAGCTTAGTTCTCGGGGGAGCTAATGAAAAACTGTTTTTT.

V usage is TRBV20-1 and J usage is TRBJ1-2; perhaps TRBD1 as D (6 bases). V gave up 3 bases and J gave up 8 bases, with 13 bases separating them. The CDR3 runs 12 residues. Per the germline V gene, CDR1 is DFQATT and CDR2 is SNEGSKA (reference sequence). CDR3: CSASYRAQGYTF. CDR3 in DNA: TGCAGTGCTAGTTACAGGGCGCAAGGCTACACCTTC.

At least ten counts were recorded for this clonotype. CDR3 DNA: TGCGCCAGCAGCCAGGGTCAGACAGGGTCGGTGCAGTTCTTC. Protein product: CASSQGQTGSVQFF. The chain couples TRBV4-3 to TRBJ2-1; TRBD1 matches 7 bases. The CDR3 loop spans 14 amino acids. Trimming took 3 bases from V and 12 from J; bases not matched to a gene: 11. Germline CDR1 reads LGHNA; CDR2 reads YSLEER.

This chain links TRBV7-6 with TRBJ2-7, with 9 positions matching TRBD1. V shed 3 bases and J 5 bases; nucleotides not matched to a gene: 8. Germline CDR1 SGHVS, CDR2 FNYEAQ. CDR3 size: 15 residues. CDR3 in DNA: TGTGCCAGCAGCTTTCCGGGACAGGGAGTCAACGAGCAGTACTTC. It specifies CASSFPGQGVNEQYF.

This clonotype has a count of ten or more. CDR3 DNA sequence: TGCGCCAGCAGCCCCGGGGTGCGGGCCGGGGAGCTGTTTTTT. This sequence encodes CASSPGVRAGELFF. The chain uses TRBV5-1 and TRBJ2-2, with a tentative D call TRBD2 (5 bases). Germline CDR1 and CDR2: SGHRS and YFSETQ. V was shortened by 4 bases and J by 6 bases, with 13 bases between the two germline ends. This CDR3 region has 14 residues.

This clonotype was counted many times. The V call is TRBV12-3 or TRBV12-4, the J call TRBJ2-2, with D uncertain. With 6 bases removed from V and 7 bases from J, the gap between germline ends came to 12 bases. There are 13 residues in the CDR3. The CDR3 nucleotides read TGTGCCAGCAGCCTCGGATTTGTCGGGGAGCTGTTTTTT. Protein sequence: CASSLGFVGELFF.